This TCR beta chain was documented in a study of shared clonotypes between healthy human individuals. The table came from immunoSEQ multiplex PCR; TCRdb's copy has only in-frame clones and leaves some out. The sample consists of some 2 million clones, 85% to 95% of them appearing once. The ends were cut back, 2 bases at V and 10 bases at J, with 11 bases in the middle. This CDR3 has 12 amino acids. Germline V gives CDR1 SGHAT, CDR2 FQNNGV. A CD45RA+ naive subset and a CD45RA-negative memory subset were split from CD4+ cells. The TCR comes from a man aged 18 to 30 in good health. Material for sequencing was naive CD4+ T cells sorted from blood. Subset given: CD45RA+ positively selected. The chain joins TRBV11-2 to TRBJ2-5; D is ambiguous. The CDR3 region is CASSLTRQDQYF. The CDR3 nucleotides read TGTGCCAGCAGCTTAACCAGGCAGGACCAGTACTTC.